This paragraph reports one T cell receptor (beta chain). This entry is derived from a study of blood T cell repertoires in COVID-19. Study context: Sites across the United States, Italy and Spain contributed samples from acute and convalescent COVID-19. Sources were T cells, B-cell-depleted T cells, or PBMCs; the material itself was cDNA or gDNA.

The CDR3 length is 10 residues. The V gene end was trimmed by 10 bases and the J gene end by 4 bases; junction bases not matched to a gene: 0. Germline assignment: CDR1 MDHEN and CDR2 SYDVKM. Per the original methods: Reference gene primer amplification gave nucleated cell count estimates. This table comes from immunoSEQ multiplex PCR, and its TCRdb copy is limited to in-frame clones, with some not included. The V and J calls and clone size were taken over from that table, and D and trimming were inferred from the DNA. This table has roughly 320,000 clones, around 87% appearing once. V and J are TRBV28 and TRBJ1-2; 7 bases match TRBD1. Sequenced sample: peripheral blood. The receptor was derived from a man between 65 and 85 years old with acute or convalescent COVID-19. CDR3 residues: CATGGYGYTF. The CDR3 nucleotides read TGTGCCACAGGGGGCTATGGCTACACCTTC.